These T cell receptor beta chains were read from a single sample in a study of blood T cell repertoires in COVID-19. Produced via immunoSEQ multiplex PCR; TCRdb's table is partial and in-frame only. There are approximately 61,000 clones in the sample; around 83% occur only once, and roughly 10% lies in the top ten. Sequencing input: peripheral blood. The receptors come from a man aged 45 to 65 with COVID-19, enrolled during active disease. CDR3s include the opening cysteine and the closing phenylalanine or tryptophan. The D gene is left open where the match is weak. Not all rows give a size; the values are once, few, many and, for expanded clones, a class.

TRBJ1-1 | TRBD1 | NA | TRBV3-1/TRBV3-2 | CATRTGHTPEAFF | TGTGCCACCCGGACAGGGCATACTCCTGAAGCTTTCTTT
TRBJ1-1 | TRBD1 | NA | TRBV5-5 | CASSPGGLTEAFF | TGTGCCAGCAGCCCAGGGGGCTTAACTGAAGCTTTCTTT
TRBJ1-2 | NA | NA | TRBV6-5 | CASSPGQTVYGYTF | TGTGCCAGCAGCCCCGGACAGACCGTCTATGGCTACACCTTC
TRBJ1-1 | TRBD1 | NA | TRBV6-6 | CASSYSRTGAAEAFF | TGTGCCAGCAGTTACTCCCGGACAGGGGCGGCTGAAGCTTTCTTT
TRBJ2-4 | TRBD2 | NA | TRBV4-2 | CASSQKAGEVQNIQYF | TGTGCCAGCAGCCAGAAAGCGGGAGAAGTGCAGAACATTCAGTACTTC
TRBJ1-3 | NA | once | TRBV28 | CASSSGWATGNTIYF | TGTGCCAGCAGTTCCGGATGGGCTACTGGAAACACCATATATTTT
TRBJ1-2 | TRBD1 | NA | TRBV3-1/TRBV3-2 | CASSQVGGQGHGYTF | TGTGCCAGCAGCCAAGTTGGGGGACAGGGTCATGGCTACACCTTC
TRBJ2-7 | NA | NA | TRBV19 | CASSIGAITGSEQYF | TGTGCCAGTAGTATAGGTGCCATCACAGGGAGCGAGCAGTACTTC
TRBJ2-3 | NA | once | TRBV30 | CAWRRGAWGADTQYF | TGTGCCTGGAGGCGCGGGGCCTGGGGCGCAGATACGCAGTATTTT
TRBJ2-7 | NA | NA | TRBV5-1 | CASSLGHDSYEQYF | TGCGCCAGCAGCTTGGGACACGACTCCTACGAGCAGTACTTC
TRBJ1-1 | NA | once | TRBV9 | CASSPKHSWNTEAFF | TGTGCCAGCAGCCCCAAGCACAGCTGGAACACTGAAGCTTTCTTT
TRBJ1-2 | NA | NA | TRBV5-4 | CASSLVGDGYTF | TGTGCCAGCAGCTTAGTGGGAGATGGCTACACCTTC
TRBJ2-7 | TRBD1 | NA | TRBV7-6 | CASSLMGQGMSYEQYF | TGTGCCAGCAGCTTAATGGGACAGGGAATGTCATACGAGCAGTACTTC
TRBJ1-5 | NA | NA | TRBV6-1 | CASSENRAPNQPQHF | TGTGCCAGCAGTGAGAACAGGGCCCCTAATCAGCCCCAGCATTTT
TRBJ1-4 | NA | NA | TRBV7-8 | CASSSRALPGTNEKLFF | TGTGCCAGCAGCTCCCGGGCCTTACCGGGGACTAATGAAAAACTGTTTTTT
TRBJ2-3 | TRBD2 | NA | TRBV28 | CASSWRLPGLAGYGDTQYF | TGTGCCAGCAGTTGGCGGTTACCGGGACTAGCGGGGTACGGAGATACGCAGTATTTT
TRBJ2-3 | NA | NA | TRBV28 | CASSLIGKADTQYF | TGTGCCAGCAGTTTAATCGGGAAAGCAGATACGCAGTATTTT
TRBJ2-3 | TRBD2 | NA | TRBV7-3 | CASSFSGRSTDTQYF | TGTGCCAGCAGCTTCAGCGGGAGAAGCACAGATACGCAGTATTTT
TRBJ1-2 | NA | NA | TRBV6-6 | CASSPPGYYGYTF | TGTGCCAGCAGCCCCCCAGGGTACTATGGCTACACCTTC
TRBJ1-5 | NA | NA | TRBV30 | CAWSHPSWRGSNQPQHF | TGTGCCTGGAGTCACCCGAGCTGGAGGGGTAGCAATCAGCCCCAGCATTTT
TRBJ2-1 | NA | NA | TRBV27 | CASGLPGWRAFF | TGTGCCAGCGGCCTTCCGGGGTGGCGAGCGTTCTTC
TRBJ2-1 | NA | NA | TRBV7-3 | CASSLGLGREQFF | TGTGCCAGCAGCTTAGGTCTGGGGCGTGAGCAGTTCTTC
TRBJ2-3 | TRBD2 | NA | TRBV25-1 | CASTLAGGSEDTQYF | TGTGCCAGCACACTAGCGGGAGGATCGGAAGATACGCAGTATTTT
TRBJ2-2 | TRBD2 | NA | TRBV10-2 | CASIKGLAGANTGELFF | TGCGCCAGCATCAAAGGACTAGCAGGCGCGAACACCGGGGAGCTGTTTTTT
TRBJ2-5 | NA | NA | TRBV5-1 | CASSFPRKETQYF | TGCGCCAGCAGCTTCCCCAGGAAAGAGACCCAGTACTTC
TRBJ2-1 | NA | NA | TRBV27 | CASSLSAALYLRGDEQFF | TGTGCCAGCAGTTTATCGGCAGCCTTATACCTCAGGGGAGATGAGCAGTTCTTC
TRBJ2-3 | TRBD2 | NA | TRBV5-1 | CASSLGLAEITDTQYF | TGCGCCAGCAGCTTGGGGCTAGCGGAGATCACAGATACGCAGTATTTT
TRBJ1-5 | NA | once | TRBV28 | CASIQERGPQHF | TGTGCCAGCATACAGGAAAGAGGGCCCCAGCATTTT
TRBJ1-4 | TRBD1 | few | TRBV18 | CASSPDRAEKLFF | TGTGCCAGCTCACCGGACAGGGCTGAAAAACTGTTTTTT
TRBJ2-7 | NA | NA | TRBV3-1/TRBV3-2 | CASSRGGATYEQYF | TGTGCCAGCAGCCGGGGGGGGGCCACCTACGAGCAGTACTTC
TRBJ1-2 | NA | NA | TRBV5-6 | CASSFGGGVGGYTF | TGTGCCAGCAGCTTTGGCGGGGGGGTCGGTGGCTACACCTTC
TRBJ2-5 | TRBD2 | NA | TRBV19 | CASTLGLGNEETQYF | TGTGCCAGTACTCTGGGACTAGGAAACGAAGAGACCCAGTACTTC
TRBJ1-2 | TRBD1 | once | TRBV6-5 | CASSYGTGLYGYTF | TGTGCCAGCAGTTACGGGACAGGGCTATATGGCTACACCTTC
TRBJ2-1 | TRBD1 | few | TRBV11-3 | CASSLGTGFGSGSEQFF | TGTGCCAGCAGCTTGGGGACAGGGTTTGGTAGCGGTAGTGAGCAGTTCTTC
TRBJ1-4 | TRBD1 | NA | TRBV11-2 | CASSAGTGYNEKLFF | TGTGCCAGCAGCGCCGGGACAGGGTATAATGAAAAACTGTTTTTT
TRBJ1-5 | TRBD1 | NA | TRBV7-2 | CASSARDRVGGQPQHF | TGTGCCAGCAGCGCCCGGGACAGGGTGGGGGGTCAGCCCCAGCATTTT
TRBJ2-3 | NA | NA | TRBV28 | CASSFPGGADTQYF | TGTGCCAGCAGCTTTCCAGGAGGGGCAGATACGCAGTATTTT
TRBJ1-1 | NA | NA | TRBV28 | CASIPREGFTEAFF | TGTGCCAGCATCCCTCGGGAGGGCTTCACTGAAGCTTTCTTT
TRBJ2-2 | TRBD1 | NA | TRBV27 | CASSSTGGSGELFF | TGTGCCAGCAGTTCTACAGGGGGGTCCGGGGAGCTGTTTTTT
TRBJ2-7 | NA | NA | TRBV5-1 | CASSLDRSYEQYF | TGCGCCAGCAGCTTAGACAGGTCCTACGAGCAGTACTTC